This T cell receptor (beta chain) was observed in a study of OX40 agonist ivuxolimab in advanced cancers. Study-level points and caveats: The study found that CD8+ T cells averaged more expanded clones than CD4+.

The CDR3 contains 13 residues. V was clipped by 7 bases and J by 6 bases; unmatched bases: 4. The germline V gene encodes CDR1 LNHDA and CDR2 SQIVND (reference sequence). Comment on this clone: Its antigen is unidentified.

Samples of blood were obtained at baseline, on cycle 4 day 1, and on cycle 7 day 1. Only in-frame clones appear in the TCRdb table, and some are missing; sequencing was by immunoSEQ multiplex PCR. Seen here are about 84,000 clones, roughly 94% observed once, and the top ten hold approximately 11%. This material consisted of CD4+ or CD8+ T cells sorted from blood, taken in a trial of the OX40 agonist ivuxolimab. This TCR came from an adult with an advanced solid tumor such as melanoma, head and neck, liver or kidney cancer. The chain joins TRBV19 to TRBJ2-7, with 12 bases identical to TRBD2. CDR3 protein: CASNLAGGGEQYF. CDR3 DNA sequence: TGTGCCAGTAACCTAGCGGGAGGGGGCGAGCAGTACTTC.